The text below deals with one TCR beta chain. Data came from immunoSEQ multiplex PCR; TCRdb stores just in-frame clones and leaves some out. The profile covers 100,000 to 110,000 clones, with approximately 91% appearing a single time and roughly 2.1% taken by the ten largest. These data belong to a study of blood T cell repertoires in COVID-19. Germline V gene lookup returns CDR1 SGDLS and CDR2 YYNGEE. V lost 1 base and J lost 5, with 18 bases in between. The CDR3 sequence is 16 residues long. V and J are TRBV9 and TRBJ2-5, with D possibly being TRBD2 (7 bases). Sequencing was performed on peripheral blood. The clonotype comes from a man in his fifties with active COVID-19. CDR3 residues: CASSVTGRGRSETQYF. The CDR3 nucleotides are TGTGCCAGCAGCGTAACAGGGAGGGGGAGGTCGGAGACCCAGTACTTC.